The TCR beta chain described here comes from a study of Ad26.COV2.S vaccination and SARS-CoV-2 variants. The study, taken as a whole, reports: Spike-specific CD8+ and CD4+ T cell responses reportedly showed substantial breadth after vaccination. Researchers reported similar non-spike TCR breadth in vaccine and placebo recipients. Recipients given vaccine exceeded placebo recipients in spike-specific TCR breadth.

Treatment meaning: about 20 received Ad26.COV2.S at low or high dose, single or two shots; 5 received placebo; per-sample allocation not given. The study sampled participants on day 63 after the first vaccine or placebo injection. Cohort 1b enrolled adults aged 18-55 years in Boston. The assay was immunoSEQ multiplex PCR, and TCRdb's table has in-frame clones only and misses some. The sample lists around 300,000 clones; about 89% were seen once. V lost 3 bases to trimming and J lost 4 bases; unmatched junction nucleotides: 12. The CDR3 is 17 residues long. Germline V gene sequence: CDR1 ENHRY, CDR2 SYGVKD. As to this clone: Antigen unknown.

The sequencing here drew on peripheral blood, taken in a trial of Ad26.COV2.S vaccine versus placebo. V and J are TRBV10-3 and TRBJ2-5, with 9 bases fitting TRBD1. The TCR was taken from a person aged 18-65 years who received the Ad26.COV2.S COVID-19 vaccine or a placebo. This CDR3 reads CAISDGPGQGIAETQYF. CDR3 DNA sequence: TGTGCCATCAGTGATGGCCCGGGACAGGGAATTGCAGAGACCCAGTACTTC.